This T cell receptor beta chain is drawn from a study of shared clonotypes between healthy human individuals. In the study overall: Three plates each covered CD4 naive and memory; CD8 naive two, CD8 memory one.

CDR3 length: 15 residues. V gave up 7 bases and J gave up 1 base, with 16 bases separating them. CDR1 and CDR2 (germline): MNHNS, SASEGT. In CD8 memory, CD45RO+ cells were put together with CCR7-negative CD45RA+ TemRA cells. At a deep level, the assay was run. Sequencing used immunoSEQ multiplex PCR; TCRdb keeps in-frame clones, though not all of them. The sample records 650,000 to 700,000 clones, less than 95% being singletons. The TCR was taken from a man in his late teens or twenties in good health. Some clones in this sample may be carry-over from other donors' samples. This chain links TRBV6-1 with TRBJ1-2, with D tentatively TRBD1 (5 bases). The sequencing sample was made of memory CD8+ T cells from PBMCs. Subset meaning: CD45RO+ cells pooled with CCR7-negative TemRA cells. The CDR3 is CASMSQGPINYGYTF. DNA of the CDR3: TGTGCCAGCATGTCCCAGGGCCCCATTAACTATGGCTACACCTTC.